This T cell receptor (beta chain) was sequenced for a study of shared T cell receptors in the human thymus. This table comes from immunoSEQ multiplex PCR, and its TCRdb copy is limited to in-frame clones, with some not included. The sample consists of 500,000 to 750,000 clones, approximately 88% of them appearing once. The sample holds one count of this clone. The sample was also linked to a second study, of human thymus T cells. From that study: Among thymic and blood repertoires, usage of V and J genes appeared biased. In unrelated individuals, thymic repertoires overlapped highly, according to related research.

What was sequenced was thymocytes. The source of this sequence is a boy in the first two years of life with a congenital heart defect.

The CDR3 here is CASSLLGGGYEQYF. The CDR3 nucleotides read TGTGCCAGCAGTCTCCTAGGCGGGGGCTACGAGCAGTACTTC. V gene TRBV28 combines with J gene TRBJ2-7; TRBD2 aligns across 7 bases. CDR1 is MDHEN and CDR2 is SYDVKM in the germline V gene. J lost 3 bases, V lost 5 bases, and 7 bases had no gene match. CDR3 size: 14 residues. Complete variable domain (other parts from reference TRBV28 and TRBJ2-7): DVKVTQSSRYLVKRTGEKVFLECVQDMDHENMFWYRQDPGLGLRLIYFSYDVKMKEKGDIPEGYSVSREKKERFSLILESASTNQTSMYLCASSLLGGGYEQYFGPGTRLTVT.